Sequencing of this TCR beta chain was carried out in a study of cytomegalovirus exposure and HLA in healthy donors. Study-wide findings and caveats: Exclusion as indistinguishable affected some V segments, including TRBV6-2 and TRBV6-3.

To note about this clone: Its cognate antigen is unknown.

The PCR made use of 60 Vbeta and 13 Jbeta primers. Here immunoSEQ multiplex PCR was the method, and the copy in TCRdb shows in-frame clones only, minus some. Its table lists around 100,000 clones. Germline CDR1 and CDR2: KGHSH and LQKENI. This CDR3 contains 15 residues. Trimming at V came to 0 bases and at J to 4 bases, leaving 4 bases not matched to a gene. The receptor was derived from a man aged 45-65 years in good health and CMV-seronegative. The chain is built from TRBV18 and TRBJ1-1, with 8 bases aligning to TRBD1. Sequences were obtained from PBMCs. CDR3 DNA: TGTGCCAGCTCACCACCGTCAGGGGGCCTCACTGAAGCTTTCTTT. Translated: CASSPPSGGLTEAFF.